This T cell receptor beta chain was captured in a study of blood T cell repertoires in COVID-19. Looking at the study overall: Acute-phase and convalescent COVID-19 samples originated in the United States, Italy and Spain.

Measured with immunoSEQ multiplex PCR; TCRdb has only the in-frame clones, and not every one. Among around 200,000 clones listed, 85% were seen once. Cohort assignment relied on participant-reported clinical history. Either two negative PCRs, clearance, or symptom resolution qualified Cohort 3 donors as recovered. The count of this clone is one. Sequencing used PBMCs or T cells enriched from blood (not recorded which). The TCR was taken from a man in his forties who had recovered from COVID-19.

This CDR3 is CASSQQAAQNTEAFF. The CDR3 bases are TGTGCCAGCAGCCAACAAGCGGCACAGAACACTGAAGCTTTCTTT. The rearrangement joins TRBV4-2 to TRBJ1-1; no reliable D call. This CDR3 contains 15 residues. V gave up 2 bases and J gave up 1 base, with 11 bases separating them. Germline loops: CDR1 LGHNA, CDR2 YNFKEQ.